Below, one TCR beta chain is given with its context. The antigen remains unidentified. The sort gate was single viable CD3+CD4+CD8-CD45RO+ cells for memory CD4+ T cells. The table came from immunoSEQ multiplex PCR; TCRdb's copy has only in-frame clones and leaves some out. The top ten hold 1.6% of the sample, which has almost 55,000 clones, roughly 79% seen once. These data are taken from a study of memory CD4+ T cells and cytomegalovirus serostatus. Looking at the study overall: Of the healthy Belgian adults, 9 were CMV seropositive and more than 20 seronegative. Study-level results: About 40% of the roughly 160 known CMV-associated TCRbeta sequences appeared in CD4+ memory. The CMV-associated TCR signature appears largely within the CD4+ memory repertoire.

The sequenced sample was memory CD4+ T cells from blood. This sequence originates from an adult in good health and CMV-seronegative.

Here the CDR3 DNA reads TGTGCCAGCAGCGTAGTGAGGGGCTCGGGGTTGAACACTGAAGCTTTCTTT. This encodes CASSVVRGSGLNTEAFF. V usage is TRBV9 and J usage is TRBJ1-1; TRBD1 is a possible D gene (5 bases). The CDR3 loop spans 17 amino acids. The V gene's germline CDR1 is SGDLS and CDR2 YYNGEE. Deletions cut 0 bases from V and 0 bases from J, with 15 bases between.